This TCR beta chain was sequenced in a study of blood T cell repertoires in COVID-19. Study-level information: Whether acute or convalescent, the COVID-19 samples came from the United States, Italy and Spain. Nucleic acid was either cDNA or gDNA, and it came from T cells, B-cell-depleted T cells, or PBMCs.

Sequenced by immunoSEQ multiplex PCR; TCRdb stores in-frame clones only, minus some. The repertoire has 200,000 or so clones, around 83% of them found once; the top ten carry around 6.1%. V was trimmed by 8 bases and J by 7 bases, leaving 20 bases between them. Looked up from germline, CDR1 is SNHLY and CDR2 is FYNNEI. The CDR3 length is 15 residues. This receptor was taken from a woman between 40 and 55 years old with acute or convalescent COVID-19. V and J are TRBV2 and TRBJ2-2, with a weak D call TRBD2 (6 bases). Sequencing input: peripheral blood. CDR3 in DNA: TGTGCCAGCGGACCCCCCTCGCAGGAGGGCGGGGAGCTGTTTTTT. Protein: CASGPPSQEGGELFF.